The text below deals with one T cell receptor (beta chain). This specimen belongs to a study of blood T cell repertoires in COVID-19. The wider study: There were acute and convalescent COVID-19 samples, and they came from the United States, Italy and Spain. PBMCs, B-cell-depleted T cells, or T cells provided the cDNA or gDNA that made up the material.

The authors' processing: Amplification of reference gene primers was used by the study to estimate nucleated cell counts. Here immunoSEQ multiplex PCR was the method, and the copy in TCRdb shows in-frame clones only, minus some. That table gives V, J and clone size, and the DNA gave D and trimming. This sample yields approximately 150,000 clones, of which approximately 84% are seen a single time; 17% belongs to the top ten. Germline values: CDR1 SGHTA, CDR2 FQGNSA. The CDR3 spans 15 residues. V was clipped by 4 bases and J by 7 bases; unmatched bases: 5. The rearrangement links TRBV7-2 to TRBJ2-1, with 12 bases that match TRBD2. Sequenced input: peripheral blood. The sequence derives from a woman aged 80 or over with acute or convalescent COVID-19. This chain's CDR3 is CASSWTSGAQNEQFF. In DNA form, the CDR3 reads TGTGCCAGCAGCTGGACTAGCGGGGCGCAAAATGAGCAGTTCTTC.